These 21 T cell receptor beta chains originate from one sample sequenced in a study of patients and donors after allogeneic stem cell transplantation. TCRdb reanalysed the RT-PCR reads using MiXCR and keeps one entry per CDR3 protein. The sample shows 800,000 to 1,000,000 distinct CDR3 sequences, more than 15% of them seen only once. The sequenced sample was blood, either unsorted or a sorted T cell fraction (not recorded which). These TCRs come from a human donor who was either an allogeneic HSCT recipient or a stem cell or donor lymphocyte infusion donor (not recorded which). It is not recorded whose cells these are; they may come from a transplant donor.

This clonotype was seen a handful of times. This chain joins TRBV3-1 and TRBJ2-5, with D possibly TRBD2 on 5 matching bases. Germline V gene data show CDR1 as LGHDT and CDR2 as YNNKEL (reference sequence). With 3 bases removed from V and 5 bases from J, the gap between germline ends came to 16 bases. The CDR3 has 15 residues. CDR3 sequence reads: CASSQVLGLQETQYF. The CDR3, as DNA: TGTGCCAGCAGCCAGGTACTAGGTCTCCAGGAGACCCAGTACTTC.

The V call is TRBV29-1, the J call TRBJ2-3, with 11 bases lining up with TRBD1. This CDR3 contains 13 residues. The V segment lost 7 bases and the J segment 3 bases; nucleotides outside the gene matches: 3. Looked up from germline, CDR1 is SQVTM and CDR2 is ANQGSEA. The CDR3 loop is CSARDRGTDTQYF. DNA of the CDR3: TGCAGCGCCCGGGACAGGGGGACAGATACGCAGTATTTT.

V gene TRBV14 combines with J gene TRBJ2-3; 8 positions match TRBD2. CDR3 size: 16 residues. Trimming cost V 0 bases and J 3 bases; bases outside gene matches: 5. Germline V gene data show CDR1 as SGHDN and CDR2 as FVKESK. CDR3 in amino acids: CASSQEAVAGTDTQYF. DNA for the CDR3: TGTGCCAGCAGCCAAGAGGCGGTAGCGGGAACAGATACGCAGTATTTT.

This clonotype has at least ten counts. This chain uses TRBV10-3 with TRBJ2-1, with TRBD2 identical over 10 bases. The CDR3 has 15 residues. The J segment lost 4 bases and the V segment lost 6 bases, leaving 6 bases of the junction unmatched. CDR1 and CDR2 (germline): ENHRY, SYGVKD. The CDR3 DNA reads as TGTGCCATCAGCATCGGGACTAGCGAGTACAATGAGCAGTTCTTC. This gives the protein CAISIGTSEYNEQFF.

This clonotype was seen a few times. The chain combines TRBV10-3 with TRBJ1-1, with 10 bases fitting TRBD1. The CDR3 length is 14 residues. Unmatched junction bases numbered 6, after V lost 6 bases and J lost 5 bases. Looked up from germline, CDR1 is ENHRY and CDR2 is SYGVKD. The chain's CDR3 is CAIRRDRGGTEAFF. The DNA of the CDR3 is TGTGCCATCAGGAGGGACAGGGGAGGGACTGAAGCTTTCTTT.

V is TRBV30 and J is TRBJ2-2, with a possible D match to TRBD2 (6 bases). Germline V gene sequence: CDR1 GTSNPN, CDR2 SVGIG (reference sequence). The CDR3 spans 11 residues. Deletions cut 5 bases from V and 8 bases from J, with 9 bases between. This chain's CDR3 is CAWQEGGELFF. The CDR3, as DNA: TGTGCCTGGCAGGAGGGGGGGGAGCTGTTTTTT.

The chain is built from TRBV12-3 or TRBV12-4 and TRBJ2-7; D might be TRBD2 (6 bases). This CDR3 has 14 amino acids. V lost 8 bases, J lost 3 bases, and 17 bases lay in between. The CDR3 DNA is TGTGCCAGCGGCTTAGGCGGGGTCGGCTACGAGCAGTACTTC. This sequence encodes CASGLGGVGYEQYF.

The chain couples TRBV19 to TRBJ2-4, with D uncertain. With 1 base removed from V and 5 bases from J, the gap between germline ends came to 9 bases. The CDR3 contains 14 residues. Germline loops: CDR1 LNHDA, CDR2 SQIVND (reference sequence). CDR3: CASSIVGGENIQYF. CDR3 nucleotide sequence: TGTGCCAGTAGTATAGTCGGTGGGGAAAACATTCAGTACTTC.

This clonotype was found many times. This chain's CDR3 is CASSQASGGNTQYF. The CDR3 nucleotides are TGCGCCAGCAGCCAGGCTAGCGGGGGAAATACGCAGTATTTT. The rearrangement joins TRBV4-3 to TRBJ2-3; 10 bases map to TRBD2. The CDR3 length is 14 residues. Germline V gene lookup returns CDR1 LGHNA and CDR2 YSLEER. The V and J ends lost 3 bases and 7 bases, in that order; junction bases with no gene match: 4.

V and J are TRBV4-1 and TRBJ1-1; D is uncertain. CDR1 and CDR2 (germline): MGHRA, YSYEKL. Trimming cost V 0 bases and J 4 bases, with 18 bases left between them. This CDR3 contains 17 residues. For the CDR3, the DNA is TGCGCCAGCAGCCAAGATCATGACGGCTCACGAGCCACTGAAGCTTTCTTT. Its protein is CASSQDHDGSRATEAFF.

The V call is TRBV9, the J call TRBJ2-2; D gene uncertain. This CDR3 has 15 residues. Germline V lookup: CDR1 SGDLS, CDR2 YYNGEE. Trimming cost V 0 bases and J 7 bases, with 13 bases left between them. CDR3 in amino acids: CASSVVWPSGGELFF. As DNA, the CDR3 is TGTGCCAGCAGCGTAGTCTGGCCCTCGGGCGGGGAGCTGTTTTTT.

The chain recombines TRBV20-1 with TRBJ1-1; TRBD1 matches at 7 bases. V shed 4 bases, J shed 0 bases, and the junction held 5 bases outside the gene matches. This CDR3 is built from 14 residues. Germline V gene lookup returns CDR1 DFQATT and CDR2 SNEGSKA (reference sequence). The CDR3 nucleotides are TGCAGTGCTACCTACAGGGGCATGAACACTGAAGCTTTCTTT. Its protein is CSATYRGMNTEAFF.

This chain joins TRBV18 and TRBJ2-5; TRBD1 is a possible D gene (5 bases). The CDR3 sequence is 15 residues long. From germline, CDR1 is KGHSH and CDR2 LQKENI. Trimming left V 6 bases short and J 2 bases short, with 16 bases between. CDR3 in amino acids: CASSPMGHPQETQYF. DNA of the CDR3: TGTGCCAGCTCTCCTATGGGGCACCCTCAAGAGACCCAGTACTTC.

This chain uses TRBV5-1 with TRBJ2-3; 9 bases fit TRBD2. J lost 0 bases, V lost 3 bases, and 11 bases had no gene match. CDR3 length: 18 residues. CDR1 SGHRS and CDR2 YFSETQ come from the germline V gene. CDR3: CASSWGTSWRTSTDTQYF. The CDR3, as DNA: TGCGCCAGCAGCTGGGGGACTAGCTGGCGAACTAGCACAGATACGCAGTATTTT.

The rearrangement joins TRBV5-1 to TRBJ2-3; 8 bases fit TRBD2. Trimming took 3 bases from V and 2 from J; bases not matched to a gene: 8. Per the germline V gene, CDR1 is SGHRS and CDR2 is YFSETQ. The CDR3 is 16 residues long. The chain's CDR3 is CASSWSGGAYTDTQYF. The CDR3 coding sequence is TGCGCCAGCAGCTGGTCGGGGGGGGCCTACACAGATACGCAGTATTTT.

This clonotype was seen ten or more times. V is TRBV12-3 or TRBV12-4 and J is TRBJ2-1, with 7 bases aligning to TRBD2. V trimming: 2 bases; J trimming: 5 bases; junction bases outside the gene matches: 9. This CDR3 is built from 16 residues. CDR3 region: CASSLFGGRGNNEQFF. DNA of the CDR3: TGTGCCAGCAGTTTATTTGGAGGGAGGGGAAACAATGAGCAGTTCTTC.

Concerning this clonotype itself: Because the CDR3's place on the DNA is in doubt, the DNA is left out and the CDR3 is given as listed by TCRdb. This chain joins TRBV2 and TRBJ1-2; TRBD1 was called by the table and not checked on the DNA. Germline V gene lookup returns CDR1 SNHLY and CDR2 FYNNEI. The CDR3 extends over 16 residues, inclusive of both ends. Here the CDR3 reads CASSSSYRQDNYGYTF.

The chain recombines TRBV7-3 with TRBJ1-3; D ambiguous. The CDR3 is made up of 11 amino acids. Germline V gene data show CDR1 as SGHTA and CDR2 as FQGTGA. V dropped 2 bases and J dropped 8 bases, with 4 bases sitting between them. The CDR3 DNA follows: TGTGCCAGCAGCTTAGGTGACACCATATATTTT. Translated, it gives CASSLGDTIYF.

This chain connects TRBV12-3 or TRBV12-4 to TRBJ2-5, with D possibly being TRBD1 (6 bases). V lost 8 bases, J lost 5 bases, and 15 bases lay in between. This CDR3 contains 13 residues. DNA for the CDR3: TGTGCCAGCGGGGGCGCCGTGGAGGAGACCCAGTACTTC. Amino acids: CASGGAVEETQYF.

The V call is TRBV12-5, the J call TRBJ1-5; a possible D gene is TRBD1 (5 bases). Trimming removed 7 bases from V and 7 bases from J, with 17 bases in between. In germline, CDR1 is LGHNT, CDR2 FRNRAP. This CDR3 region has 14 residues. CDR3 residues: CASDVGGGLQPQHF. The CDR3 DNA sequence: TGTGCTAGTGACGTTGGGGGGGGTTTGCAGCCCCAGCATTTT.

The chain combines TRBV27 with TRBJ1-1, with D possibly matching TRBD1 (6 bases). This CDR3 has 16 amino acids. CDR1 and CDR2 (germline): MNHEY, SMNVEV (reference sequence). The V end lost 3 bases, the J end lost 0 bases, and 14 bases lay between the germline ends. In nucleotides, the CDR3 is TGTGCCAGCAGTTTGGGCAGGGGCGTTATGAACACTGAAGCTTTCTTT. This translates into CASSLGRGVMNTEAFF.